These T cell receptor beta chains were read from a single sample in a study of blood T cell repertoires in COVID-19. Clones were sequenced by immunoSEQ multiplex PCR, and TCRdb holds only the in-frame ones, with some missing. The sample comprises about 190,000 clones, about 88% of which are singletons, and 3.2% rests with the top ten. The specimen was PBMCs or T cells enriched from blood (not recorded which). The receptors originated from a woman aged 25 to 45 who had recovered from COVID-19. CDR3s include the opening cysteine and the closing phenylalanine or tryptophan. Fields, in order: J gene, clone size, D gene, V gene, CDR3 DNA, CDR3 protein. The D gene is left open where the match is weak. Some rows have no size entry. The others give once, few or many, or a class for an expanded clone.

TRBJ2-1,-,TRBD2,TRBV24-1,TGTGCCACCAGTGCATCGACTAGCGGGGGGGCCGAATTAGGTGAGCAGTTCTTC,CATSASTSGGAELGEQFF
TRBJ1-2,-,TRBD1,TRBV7-3,TGTGCCAGCAGCCCAACTCCGATGGACAGGGCTGTCTATGGCTACACCTTC,CASSPTPMDRAVYGYTF
TRBJ1-2,-,-,TRBV19,TGTGCCAGTAGTATTGGGAGGGCTAACTATGGCTACACCTTC,CASSIGRANYGYTF
TRBJ2-3,once,-,TRBV28,TGTGCCAGCAGGGGCGGGATTAGCACAGATACGCAGTATTTT,CASRGGISTDTQYF
TRBJ1-6,-,TRBD1,TRBV4-2,TGTGCCAGCAAGCCTCAACCGGGACAGGGATACTCACCCCTCCACTTT,CASKPQPGQGYSPLHF
TRBJ2-1,-,TRBD2,TRBV9,TGTGCCAGCAGCACCCGACTAGCTAGCTCCTACAATGAGCAGTTCTTC,CASSTRLASSYNEQFF
TRBJ2-3,-,TRBD1,TRBV10-3,TGTGCCATCAGTGGGGGGACAGGGGAGGTGGGCACAGATACGCAGTATTTT,CAISGGTGEVGTDTQYF
TRBJ2-5,-,TRBD1,TRBV9,TGTGCCAGCAGCGCTCGGACAGGGGCTATCCAAGAGACCCAGTACTTC,CASSARTGAIQETQYF
TRBJ1-2,-,-,TRBV12-3/TRBV12-4,TGTGCCAGCATCCCCATAGCTAACTATGGCTACACCTTC,CASIPIANYGYTF
TRBJ1-2,-,TRBD1,TRBV15,TGTGCCACCAGCCCCCGACAGGGGGGCGGCTACACCTTC,CATSPRQGGGYTF
TRBJ2-1,-,TRBD2,TRBV7-7,TGTGCTAGCAGCTTAGCGGTAGCTAGCGGTGAGCAGTTCTTC,CASSLAVASGEQFF
TRBJ1-5,-,-,TRBV6-1,TGTGCCAGCAGTGAACTAATCCCTCCAGCGTTTTATAGCAATCAGCCCCAGCATTTT,CASSELIPPAFYSNQPQHF
TRBJ1-4,-,-,TRBV3-1/TRBV3-2,TGTGCCAGCAGCCAACCGGGACTTATGGGTGAAAAACTGTTTTTT,CASSQPGLMGEKLFF
TRBJ1-2,-,TRBD1,TRBV12-5,TGTGCTAGTGGTTTGGAGCGGACAGGGCGCGGCTACACCTTC,CASGLERTGRGYTF
TRBJ1-1,-,-,TRBV7-3,TGTGCCAGCACGGGAGGGACTGAAGCTTTCTTT,CASTGGTEAFF
TRBJ2-1,-,-,TRBV28,TGTGCCAGCAGTTTCCCGGGTACGAATGAGCAGTTCTTC,CASSFPGTNEQFF
TRBJ1-4,-,TRBD1,TRBV7-9,TGTGCCAGCAGCTCACAGGGGTTAGGTGAAAAACTGTTTTTT,CASSSQGLGEKLFF
TRBJ2-5,-,-,TRBV21-1,TGTGCCAGCAGCGCCCCAGGGGGCAGTTGTCAAGAGACCCAGTACTTC,CASSAPGGSCQETQYF
TRBJ1-2,-,-,TRBV7-9,TGTGCCAGCAGCTTTCTCGGACAGCCTAACTATGGCTACACCTTC,CASSFLGQPNYGYTF
TRBJ2-6,-,TRBD2,TRBV5-1,TGCGCCAGCAGCCCACGAATAGCGGGGGCCTCTGGGGCCAACGTCCTGACTTTC,CASSPRIAGASGANVLTF
TRBJ1-1,-,TRBD1,TRBV3-1/TRBV3-2,TGTGCCAGCAGCCTCCGACAGGGGGCGCAGGGGACTGAAGCTTTCTTT,CASSLRQGAQGTEAFF
TRBJ2-2,few,-,TRBV5-1,TGCGCCAGCAGCTCCGGGGAGGTTCAAGCCGGGGAGCTGTTTTTT,CASSSGEVQAGELFF
TRBJ2-5,-,TRBD1,TRBV7-7,TGTGCTAGCAGCCAGGGGGTTAGGCAGGCGGTGGAGACCCAGTACTTC,CASSQGVRQAVETQYF
TRBJ1-4,-,-,TRBV6-5,TGTGCCAGCATTTTGCCCGGGGGGTTTAATGAAAAACTGTTTTTT,CASILPGGFNEKLFF
TRBJ2-5,-,TRBD1,TRBV2,TGTGCCAGCACTCGGACAGGGGGCGCGAGTGAGACCCAGTACTTC,CASTRTGGASETQYF
TRBJ1-1,-,-,TRBV5-1,TGCGCCAGCAGCGGAACAGGGTTGAACACTGAAGCTTTCTTT,CASSGTGLNTEAFF
TRBJ1-1,-,-,TRBV7-9,TGTGCCAGCAGCTTAGAGGCAGGCCTTAGCACTGAAGCTTTCTTT,CASSLEAGLSTEAFF
TRBJ1-3,-,TRBD1,TRBV5-1,TGCGCCAGCAGCTTTCAGGGGGCAAGCACTGGAAACACCATATATTTT,CASSFQGASTGNTIYF
TRBJ2-3,-,-,TRBV18,TGTGCCAGCTCACTCGGACTCAGTGATACGCAGTATTTT,CASSLGLSDTQYF
TRBJ1-5,-,TRBD1,TRBV18,TGTGCCAGCTCACCCCGCGAGACAGGGTCCGACGAGCCCCAGCATTTT,CASSPRETGSDEPQHF
TRBJ2-7,-,-,TRBV19,TGTGCCAGTAGTTCCGTTTACGAGCAGTACTTC,CASSSVYEQYF
TRBJ1-2,-,TRBD1,TRBV3-1/TRBV3-2,TGTGCCAGCAGCCCTAAAAAATCGGACAGGCGATTTGGCTATGGCTACACCTTC,CASSPKKSDRRFGYGYTF
TRBJ2-3,-,TRBD2,TRBV20-1,TGCAGTGCTAGTAGCGGGAGCACAGATACGCAGTATTTT,CSASSGSTDTQYF
TRBJ1-2,few,TRBD1,TRBV28,TGTGCCAGCAGTTCCAACAGGGGATACTATGGCTACACCTTC,CASSSNRGYYGYTF
TRBJ2-3,-,-,TRBV10-3,TGTGCCATCAGTGGACAAATGGGTCACACAGATACGCAGTATTTT,CAISGQMGHTDTQYF
TRBJ2-3,once,TRBD1,TRBV5-1,TGCGCCAGCAGCTCCGGACAGGGGGCGGGCACAGATACGCAGTATTTT,CASSSGQGAGTDTQYF
TRBJ2-7,-,TRBD1,TRBV18,TGTGCCAGCTCACCTGGAACCGGGACAGCTAACGAGCAGTACTTC,CASSPGTGTANEQYF
TRBJ2-4,once,TRBD1,TRBV3-1/TRBV3-2,TGTGCCAGCGGGCTCGGGACAGGGAGGAACATTCAGTACTTC,CASGLGTGRNIQYF
TRBJ2-1,-,TRBD2,TRBV5-1,TGCGCCAGCAACGTAGCGGGGTCGCAGTTCTTC,CASNVAGSQFF
TRBJ1-1,-,TRBD1,TRBV5-1,TGCGCCAGCAGCCTGGGAGGGGGCCGAGTCTACACTGAAGCTTTCTTT,CASSLGGGRVYTEAFF